This T cell receptor beta chain was observed in a study of T cell changes during pregnancy in multiple sclerosis. Using immunoSEQ multiplex PCR, the repertoire was profiled, and TCRdb retains in-frame clones only, with some absent. This table has 40,000 to 50,000 clones, approximately 95% appearing once. The V end lost 4 bases, the J end lost 7 bases, and 11 bases lay between the germline ends. This CDR3 is built from 13 residues. Germline-derived CDR1 and CDR2 are SNHLY and FYNNEI. This material consisted of CD4+ T cells from peripheral blood mononuclear cells, taken in the third trimester of pregnancy. The receptor's source is a female donor with multiple sclerosis, enrolled in a pregnancy study. V usage is TRBV2 and J usage is TRBJ1-5; TRBD1 is a possible D gene (5 bases). Written as DNA, the CDR3 is TGTGCCAGCAGTGGAGGGCGGGGGCAGCCCCAGCATTTT. This translates into CASSGGRGQPQHF. Full variable domain (outside the CDR3, taken from reference TRBV2 and TRBJ1-5): EPEVTQTPSHQVTQMGQEVILRCVPISNHLYFYWYRQILGQKVEFLVSFYNNEISEKSEIFDDQFSVERPDGSNFTLKIRSTKLEDSAMYFCASSGGRGQPQHFGDGTRLSIL.